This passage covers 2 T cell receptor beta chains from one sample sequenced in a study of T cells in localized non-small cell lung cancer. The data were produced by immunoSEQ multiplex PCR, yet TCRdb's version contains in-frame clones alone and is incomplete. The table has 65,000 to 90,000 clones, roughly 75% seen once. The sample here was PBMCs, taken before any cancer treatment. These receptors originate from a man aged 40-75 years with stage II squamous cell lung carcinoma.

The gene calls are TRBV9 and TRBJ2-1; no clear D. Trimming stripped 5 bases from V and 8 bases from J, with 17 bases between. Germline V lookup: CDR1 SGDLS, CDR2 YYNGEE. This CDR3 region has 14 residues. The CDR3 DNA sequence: TGTGCCAGCAGTGATCAACGGCCCGAGGATGAGCAGTTCTTC. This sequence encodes CASSDQRPEDEQFF.

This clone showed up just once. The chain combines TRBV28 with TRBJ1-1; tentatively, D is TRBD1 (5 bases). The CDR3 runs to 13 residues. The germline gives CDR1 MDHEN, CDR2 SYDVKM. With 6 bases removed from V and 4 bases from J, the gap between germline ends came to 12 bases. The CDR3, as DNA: TGTGCCAGCAGGGGGACCTGGGCCACTGAAGCTTTCTTT. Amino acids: CASRGTWATEAFF.